The source of this T cell receptor beta chain is a study of blood T cell repertoires in COVID-19. Study details: Some COVID-19 samples were acute and others convalescent; all came from the United States, Italy and Spain. The analysed material was cDNA or gDNA that came from T cells, B-cell-depleted T cells, or PBMCs.

The CDR3 length is 12 residues. CDR1 is LGHDT and CDR2 is YNNKEL in the germline V gene (reference sequence). Trimming pared 0 bases from V and 16 bases from J, leaving 10 bases between. Per the authors' pipeline: By means of reference gene primer amplification, nucleated cell counts were estimated. Repertoires were generated with immunoSEQ multiplex PCR, while TCRdb's copy carries only in-frame clones and drops some. The V and J calls and the clone size are those of that table, but D and trimming were determined from the DNA. In the table there are 80,000 to 95,000 clones, roughly 88% of which are singletons.

V gene TRBV3-1 (or the pseudogene TRBV3-2) combines with J gene TRBJ1-6; D uncertain. The receptor was isolated from a human donor in a cohort sampled during active COVID-19. The sequenced sample consisted of peripheral blood. This chain's CDR3 is CASSQDRSLLHF. The CDR3 DNA reads TGTGCCAGCAGCCAAGATCGGTCCCTTCTCCACTTT.